This is a list of T cell receptor beta chains from one sample in a study of blood T cell repertoires in COVID-19. Sequencing was performed with immunoSEQ multiplex PCR; in TCRdb, only in-frame clones are kept and a portion is missing. The table has about 76,000 clones, 85% seen once; the top ten hold approximately 10%. Material for sequencing was peripheral blood. These TCRs come from a man aged 55-75 years with COVID-19, enrolled during active disease. The CDR3 runs from the conserved cysteine through the conserved F or W.

V gene	J gene	CDR3 protein
TRBV30	TRBJ2-6	CALGGSGANVLTF
TRBV5-1	TRBJ2-5	CASSLGIAGPEETQYF
TRBV7-9	TRBJ1-2	CASSEDGRQGGYTF
TRBV5-5	TRBJ1-3	CASSGQGNTIYF
TRBV7-2	TRBJ2-1	CASSPRMGGNEQFF
TRBV6-5	TRBJ1-3	CASRMTGISGNTIYF
TRBV6-5	TRBJ2-1	CASSYSTGTNEQFF
TRBV3-1/TRBV3-2	TRBJ1-2	CASSQGLTGQGADGYTF
TRBV3-1/TRBV3-2	TRBJ1-1	CASSQGLRTEAFF
TRBV7-3	TRBJ2-1	CASSSVGTAYNEQFF